The entry below describes one TCR beta chain. Its specificity is unknown. One entry per CDR3 protein, called by TCRdb with MiXCR from the 5' RACE reads. Among 520,000 or so distinct CDR3 sequences listed, 20% to 25% were seen once. This specimen belongs to a study of identical twins. The study's findings and limits: Diverse VJ usage suggested most zero-insertion clonotypes were not invariant T cells. Models predicted too little out-of-frame TCR alpha sharing in monozygotic twins.

V shed 0 bases, J shed 6 bases, and the junction held 6 bases outside the gene matches. The V gene's germline CDR1 is SGHRS and CDR2 YFSETQ. The CDR3 loop spans 15 amino acids. The same sample was also studied in work on T cells expressing NK-cell markers. That paper notes: Leadership of the CD3+CD56-NKG2C+ fraction also belonged to these clonotypes in a handful of donors.

The chain is built from TRBV5-1 and TRBJ2-3, with 8 bases lining up with TRBD1. Sequenced sample: CD4+ T cells sorted from blood. This sequence was found in a young woman in good health. The CDR3 region has the DNA TGCGCCAGCAGCTTGGACGGGACAGGAGGCGATACGCAGTATTTT. Amino acids: CASSLDGTGGDTQYF.